This TCR beta chain was obtained from a study of blood T cell repertoires in COVID-19. About the study: Material from acute and convalescent COVID-19 was sourced from the United States, Italy and Spain. Sources were T cells, B-cell-depleted T cells, or PBMCs; the material itself was cDNA or gDNA.

Authors' data handling: Scientists estimated how many nucleated cells there were by amplifying reference gene primers. The table came from immunoSEQ multiplex PCR; TCRdb's copy has only in-frame clones and leaves some out. The V and J calls and clone size come from that table; D and trimming were worked out from the DNA. In the table there are some 46,000 clones, roughly 80% of which are singletons. J lost 9 bases, V lost 0 bases, and 2 bases had no gene match. Germline CDR1 LGHDT, CDR2 YNNKEL (reference sequence). The CDR3 loop spans 13 amino acids. This sequence joins TRBV3-1 (or the pseudogene TRBV3-2) and TRBJ2-1; TRBD2 matches at 7 bases. The clonotype comes from a man in his 60s with active COVID-19. The sequenced material came from peripheral blood. The CDR3 region has the DNA TGTGCCAGCAGCCAAGATCCGGGGGGTGAGCAGTTCTTC. Protein product: CASSQDPGGEQFF.